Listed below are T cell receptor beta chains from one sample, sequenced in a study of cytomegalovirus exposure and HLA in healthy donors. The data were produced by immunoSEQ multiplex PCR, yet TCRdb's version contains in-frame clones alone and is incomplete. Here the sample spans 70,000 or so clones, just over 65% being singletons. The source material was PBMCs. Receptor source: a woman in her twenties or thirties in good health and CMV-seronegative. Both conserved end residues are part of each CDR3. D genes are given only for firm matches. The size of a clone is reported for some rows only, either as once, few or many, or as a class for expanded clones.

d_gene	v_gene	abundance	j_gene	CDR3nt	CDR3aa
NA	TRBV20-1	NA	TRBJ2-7	TGCAGTGCCTCCCTCGCTAACGAGCAGTACTTC	CSASLANEQYF
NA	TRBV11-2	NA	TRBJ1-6	TGTGCCAGCAGCTCACAACGACAGGCAAATTCACCCCTCCACTTT	CASSSQRQANSPLHF
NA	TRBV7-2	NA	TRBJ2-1	TGTGCCAGCAGCTTTGAGTACAATGAGCAGTTCTTC	CASSFEYNEQFF
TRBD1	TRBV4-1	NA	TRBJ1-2	TGCGCCAGCAGCCAAGAGGACAGGGTGGGTGGCTACACCTTC	CASSQEDRVGGYTF
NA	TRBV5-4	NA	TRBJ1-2	TGTGCCAGCTGGACTTTTAGTACGACGAGACAAAATGGCTACACCTTC	CASWTFSTTRQNGYTF
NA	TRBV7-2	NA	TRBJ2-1	TGTGCCAGCAGCTTATCCCGGACTAATCACAATGAGCAGTTCTTC	CASSLSRTNHNEQFF
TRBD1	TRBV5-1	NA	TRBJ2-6	TGCGCCAGCAGCTACGGACAGGGGGGGTCTCTCGGGGCCAACGTCCTGACTTTC	CASSYGQGGSLGANVLTF
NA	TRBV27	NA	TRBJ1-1	TGTGCCAGCAGTTTTCCGGAACGACTCACTGAAGCTTTCTTT	CASSFPERLTEAFF
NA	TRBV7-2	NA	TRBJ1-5	TGTGCCAGCAGCGTATATAGCAATCAGCCCCAGCATTTT	CASSVYSNQPQHF
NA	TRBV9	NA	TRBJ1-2	TGTGCCAGCAGCGCCCTACAGGGCGCCGGGGCTGGCTACACCTTC	CASSALQGAGAGYTF
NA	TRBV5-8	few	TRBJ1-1	TGTGCCAGCAGCTTCGGGGGAGAAGGGACTGAAGCTTTCTTT	CASSFGGEGTEAFF
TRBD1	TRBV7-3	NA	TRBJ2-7	TGTGCCAGCAGCCCGGGACAGGCATTTAGCTCCTACGAGCAGTACTTC	CASSPGQAFSSYEQYF
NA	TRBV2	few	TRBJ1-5	TGTGCCAGCAGATCCCGACAGGGCAATCAGCCCCAGCATTTT	CASRSRQGNQPQHF
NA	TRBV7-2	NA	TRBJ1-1	TGTGCCAGCAGCTTATCTCCGGCCGGGGAAGCTTTCTTT	CASSLSPAGEAFF
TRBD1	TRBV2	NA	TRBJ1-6	TGTGCCAGCAGCTCTCCCTCAGGGGGCAATTCACCCCTCCACTTT	CASSSPSGGNSPLHF
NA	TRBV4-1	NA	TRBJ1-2	TGCGCCAGCAGCCAGAGACAGACGTATGGCTACACCTTC	CASSQRQTYGYTF
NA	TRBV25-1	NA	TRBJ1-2	TGTGCCAGCAGTGCGGGAAATCTGGTAGGCTACACCTTC	CASSAGNLVGYTF
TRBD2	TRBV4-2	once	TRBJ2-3	TGTGCCAGCAGCCGTCGGGAGGACCCAGATACGCAGTATTTT	CASSRREDPDTQYF
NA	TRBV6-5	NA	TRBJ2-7	TGTGCCAGCACTCTTGGGCGATTCTCCTACGAGCAGTACTTC	CASTLGRFSYEQYF
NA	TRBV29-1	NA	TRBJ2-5	TGCAGCGTTGAAGATGAAGGGAGGAGAGAGACCCAGTACTTC	CSVEDEGRRETQYF
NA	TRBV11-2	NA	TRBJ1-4	TGTGCCAGCAGCTCCTCCAGTGGAACTAATGAAAAACTGTTTTTT	CASSSSSGTNEKLFF
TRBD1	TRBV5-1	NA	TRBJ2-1	TGCGCCAGCAGCGCCTCGGGACAGGAGGTTAGTGAGCAGTTCTTC	CASSASGQEVSEQFF
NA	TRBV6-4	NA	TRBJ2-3	TGTGCCAGCAGTGACTCAGGAGGGGTTGCTACAGATACGCAGTATTTT	CASSDSGGVATDTQYF
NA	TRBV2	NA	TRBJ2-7	TGTGCCAGCAGTGAAGACTCGGAGGCCGAGCAGTACTTC	CASSEDSEAEQYF
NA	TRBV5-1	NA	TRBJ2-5	TGCGCCAGCAGTCCGCCTCGGGAGACCCAGTACTTC	CASSPPRETQYF
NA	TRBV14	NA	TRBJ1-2	TGTGCCAGCAGCCAAGACAAGGCAGGATCCATAACCAACTATGGCTACACCTTC	CASSQDKAGSITNYGYTF
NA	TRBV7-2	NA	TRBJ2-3	TGTGCCAGCAGCTTACAGGGGTCTACGCAGTATTTT	CASSLQGSTQYF
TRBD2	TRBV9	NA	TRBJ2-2	TGTGCCAGCAGCGTAGCCCGGGGGGGCCACAACACCGGGGAGCTGTTTTTT	CASSVARGGHNTGELFF
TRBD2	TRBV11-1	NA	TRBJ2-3	TGTGCCAGCAGCGCAGCGGGGGGACCCACAGATACGCAGTATTTT	CASSAAGGPTDTQYF
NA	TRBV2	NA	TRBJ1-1	TGTGCCGGGATGACAGAAATGAACACTGAAGCTTTCTTT	CAGMTEMNTEAFF
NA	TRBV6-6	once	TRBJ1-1	TGTGCCAGCCAAAACCCCAGAACAGAGGGCACTGAAGCTTTCTTT	CASQNPRTEGTEAFF
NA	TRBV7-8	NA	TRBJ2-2	TGTGCCAGCAGCTTAGTACGGGTCACCGGGGAGCTGTTTTTT	CASSLVRVTGELFF
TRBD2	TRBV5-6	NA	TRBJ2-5	TGTGCCAGCAGCTCAATACTAGCGGGGTTGGAGACCCAGTACTTC	CASSSILAGLETQYF
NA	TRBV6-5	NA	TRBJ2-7	TGTGCCAGCAGTTACTTTCAGGGTAACTCCTACGAGCAGTACTTC	CASSYFQGNSYEQYF
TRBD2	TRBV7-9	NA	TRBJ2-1	TGTGCCAGCAGCTTAATCCTAGCGGGGGGCCGAAGCTCCTACAATGAGCAGTTCTTC	CASSLILAGGRSSYNEQFF
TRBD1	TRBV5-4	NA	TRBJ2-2	TGTGCCAGCAGCTTAGGACAGGGAGTCCCCGGGGAGCTGTTTTTT	CASSLGQGVPGELFF
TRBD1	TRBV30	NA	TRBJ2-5	TGTGCCTGGAGTGTACTCGGGACAGGGTTACAAGAGACCCAGTACTTC	CAWSVLGTGLQETQYF
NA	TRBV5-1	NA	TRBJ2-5	TGCGCCAGCAGCTCGTGGCAACTCTCGGGGGAGACCCAGTACTTC	CASSSWQLSGETQYF
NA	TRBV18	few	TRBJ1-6	TGTGCCAGCTCACCACGGGCACCGTATAACTCCCCCCTCCACTTT	CASSPRAPYNSPLHF
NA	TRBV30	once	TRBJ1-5	TGTGCCTGGAGTCGGGGTAGCAATCAGCCCCAGCATTTT	CAWSRGSNQPQHF
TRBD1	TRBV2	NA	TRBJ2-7	TGTGCCAGCGAGTCACAGGGGGCCAAGTTCGAGCAGTACTTC	CASESQGAKFEQYF
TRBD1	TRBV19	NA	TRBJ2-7	TGTGCCAGTAGTTTCTCCGGACAGGGTCCCTACGAGCAGTACTTC	CASSFSGQGPYEQYF
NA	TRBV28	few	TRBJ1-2	TGTGCCAGCAGTCCGGGGACACTTGGCTATGGCTACACCTTC	CASSPGTLGYGYTF
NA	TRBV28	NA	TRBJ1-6	TGTGCCAGCAGACGGTCCTATAATTCACCCCTCCACTTT	CASRRSYNSPLHF
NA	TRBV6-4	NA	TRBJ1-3	TGTGCCAGCAGTGTCAGGGGTGGAAACACCATATATTTT	CASSVRGGNTIYF
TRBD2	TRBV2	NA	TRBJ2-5	TGTGCCAGCAGTGATGGTAATAGCGGGTTCCAAGAGACCCAGTACTTC	CASSDGNSGFQETQYF
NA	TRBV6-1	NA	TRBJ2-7	TGTGCCAGCAGTGTGGACAAGCCCCCCTACGAGCAGTACTTC	CASSVDKPPYEQYF
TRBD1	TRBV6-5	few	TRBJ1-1	TGTGCCAGCAGTAGGGACAGGGTGAACACTGAAGCTTTCTTT	CASSRDRVNTEAFF
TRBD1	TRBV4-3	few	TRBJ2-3	TGCGCCAGCAGCCAAGTCCTCGGAGGACAGGGGGTAGATACGCAGTATTTT	CASSQVLGGQGVDTQYF
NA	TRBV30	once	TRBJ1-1	TGTGCCTGGGGCCCGAAACAGCCCGGCATGAACACTGAAGCTTTCTTT	CAWGPKQPGMNTEAFF
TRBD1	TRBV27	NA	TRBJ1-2	TGTGCCAGCAGTGCCGGGACAGGATTTTATGGCTACACCTTC	CASSAGTGFYGYTF